This entry concerns a single T cell receptor (beta chain). Some clones are missing from TCRdb's copy, which holds only in-frame ones; the method was immunoSEQ multiplex PCR. The data contain under 150,000 clones, 81% of them seen just once; the ten biggest clones take up about 1.6%. This sample stems from a study of blood T cell repertoires in COVID-19. Study as a whole: Samples representing acute and convalescent COVID-19 were sourced from the United States, Italy and Spain.

Germline V gives CDR1 SNHLY, CDR2 FYNNEI. V lost 5 bases and J 2 bases, leaving 9 bases between the germline ends. CDR3 length: 14 residues. The material sequenced was peripheral blood. The receptor was derived from a man aged 45-60 years with acute or convalescent COVID-19. The chain links TRBV2 to TRBJ2-2; unclear D gene. The CDR3 DNA is TGTGCCAGCAGTTCCCGAGAAAACACCGGGGAGCTGTTTTTT. This sequence encodes CASSSRENTGELFF.